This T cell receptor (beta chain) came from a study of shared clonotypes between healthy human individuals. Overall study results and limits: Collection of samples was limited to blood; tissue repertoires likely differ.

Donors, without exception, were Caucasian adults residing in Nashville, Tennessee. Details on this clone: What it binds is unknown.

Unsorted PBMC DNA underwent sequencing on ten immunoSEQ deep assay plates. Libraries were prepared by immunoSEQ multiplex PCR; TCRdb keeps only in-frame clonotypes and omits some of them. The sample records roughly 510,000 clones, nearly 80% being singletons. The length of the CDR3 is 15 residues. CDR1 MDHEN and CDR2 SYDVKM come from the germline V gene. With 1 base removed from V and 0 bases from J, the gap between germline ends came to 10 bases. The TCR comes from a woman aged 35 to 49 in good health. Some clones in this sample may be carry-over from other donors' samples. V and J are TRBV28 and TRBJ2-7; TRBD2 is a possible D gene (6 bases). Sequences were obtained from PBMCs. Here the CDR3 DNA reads TGTGCCAGCAGTTTATCTGGGGGGTACTCCTACGAGCAGTACTTC. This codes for CASSLSGGYSYEQYF.